Sequencing of this TCR beta chain was carried out in a study of cytomegalovirus exposure and HLA in healthy donors (dated by TCRdb to 2015 to 2018). With respect to the entire study: An earlier analysis of some 600 of the donors reported under 300 Gb of sequence data and 95 million to 120 million unique TCR beta sequences obtained from 150 million to 200 million T cells. In a later analysis, previously published TCR beta repertoires from hundreds of donors were re-analyzed and high-resolution HLA genotyping was added so that TCR occurrence patterns could be studied. Rather than drawing on any new phenotypic data, the later analysis identified candidate immune exposures from TCR beta sequences and the way those sequences occurred across donors. Every repertoire in the discovery cohort had been generated on one and the same sequencing platform. Several DR-DQ haplotypes were treated as single units for association and clustering because of strong linkage in the cohort. Among the approximately 400 genotyped donors, around 81% belonged to the genetic ancestry cluster associated with self-reported Caucasian donors. The study aimed to test whether cataloging public T cell receptors could reveal signatures of past pathogen exposure. An earlier analysis of 450 to 750 of the donors used high-throughput TCR beta sequencing to judge whether each TCR beta V gene segment behaved as functional or pseudogenic. On average, approximately 250,000 unique TCR beta nucleotide sequences were sequenced per donor among some 420 genotyped donors of the cohort, with around 19% of those sequences being non-productive. High-throughput TCR immunosequencing, statistical association of individual TCRs with disease status, and machine learning were combined to predict cytomegalovirus infection status. A separate validation cohort of approximately 130 different subjects was used in addition to the roughly 700-subject first cohort. An early release that covered about 600 HLA-typed donors contained 300 to 350 gigabases of sequencing data and some 87 million unique TCR sequences. Donor age, sex, ethnicity and CMV serostatus were compiled together with the repertoire data. Both class I and class II loci were covered by HLA typing, at four-digit resolution. Typing coverage varied by locus: roughly 629-640 donors for A, B, C, DRB1 and DQB1; roughly 500 for DQA1; about 600 for DPA1; roughly 470 for DPB1. Genome-wide SNP genotypes for about 60% of the 666 donors were used in a later genetic analysis, which treated that subset as a discovery cohort. The study used immunosequencing to profile the T cell repertoires of about 670 subjects and linked those repertoires to cytomegalovirus serostatus.

What the research found in general, with its limitations: In an earlier analysis of around 500 of the donors, most TCR beta V segments appeared in productive rearrangements about 90% or about 30% of the time, broadly matching IMGT annotations. In a later analysis, most CMV-associated TCR beta chains were found to appear HLA-restricted, with HLA associations seemingly driven largely by CMV exposure. When HLA alleles, especially DR and DQ, strongly co-occurred, TCR associations were difficult to assign to individual alleles. This cohort had only TCR beta chains sequenced, and the lack of alpha or paired-chain data limited which features could be detected. It was suggested by the authors that the approach could potentially be generalized to other disease states and immunological phenotypes. The only immune exposure information available for the cohort was CMV serostatus. A later genetic analysis reported fewer N-insertions in productive TCRs among donors in an Asian-associated ancestry cluster than the roughly 720-donor mean. Correlated functional status among segregating V segments might be attributable to linkage disequilibrium, but an unknown experimental factor could not be ruled out. A further reported finding was that TCR beta sequences accurately predicted the HLA-A and HLA-B alleles for most subjects in the first cohort. A later analysis associated 16,951 TCR beta sequences with specific HLA alleles at a false discovery rate of 0.05. Several of the top co-occurrence clusters appeared to be linked to parvovirus B19, influenza, CMV and Epstein-Barr virus, according to a later analysis. A cluster of highly shared sequence variants was judged likely to be a technical artifact of the sequencing pipeline. The 87-base-pair reads could not distinguish some IMGT-functional V segments, including TRBV6-2 and TRBV6-3, so those segments were excluded. In a later analysis, TCR association rates were found to vary across HLA loci, with the most associated TCRs seen for DRB1 alleles and the fewest for HLA-C alleles. HLA typing was unavailable for some donors at each locus, so association tests used only the typed subset. While some public TCRs were present in many individuals, most TCR sequences turned up only very rarely across donors. A later analysis found that HLA-associated TCR beta chains were more clonally expanded and had lower generation probabilities than equally common non-associated chains. A total of 150 or so TCR beta chains were listed by the study as associated with cytomegalovirus. The classifier was reported to diagnose cytomegalovirus status with high specificity and sensitivity in both the original and validation cohorts. The presence/absence analyses assumed that sequencing depth was roughly uniform across donors, and that assumption may not be true. In a later genetic analysis, a missense DCLRE1C variant was associated with V-gene and J-gene trimming of TCR beta chains, and the association was replicated in an independent cohort. Seventeen rarely observed V segments, including chromosome 9 orphons, were excluded from the earlier analysis of several hundred of the donors because counts were too low. In vitro tests confirmed that a few of the cytomegalovirus-associated TCR beta chains recognize cytomegalovirus antigens.

With respect to this clone: The clone's antigen remains unknown. Base qualities are not provided; no much larger clone lies one nucleotide away.

The CDR3 spans 17 residues, from the cysteine through the phenylalanine. CDR3 DNA only is kept here, 51 bases in frame from base 1. The germline V end is reduced by 4 bases and the J end by 2 bases; junction bases left unmatched: 11. The germline V gene provides CDR1 MDHEN and CDR2 SYDVKM. The cohort comprised 550 to 700 healthy bone marrow donors. Cohort members were all nominally healthy when sampled, although unrecorded immune exposures were likely present. The donor was CMV seronegative and belonged to the group of 350 or so seronegative cohort members. Every donor gave a peripheral blood sample, and the peripheral blood mononuclear cells from that sample were used for TCR beta sequencing. Genomic DNA was extracted from the blood cell samples with the Qiagen DNeasy Blood Extraction Kit. Libraries were made using the immunoSEQ multiplex PCR assay. A mixture of 60 forward primers for TCR Vbeta segments and 13 reverse primers for TCR Jbeta segments was used in the multiplex PCR. A multiplex PCR assay on genomic DNA amplified the CDR3 region of rearranged TCR beta genes. On the Illumina HiSeq System, the amplified TCR beta libraries were sequenced as 87-base-pair reads. Per the authors' processing: A later analysis tallied tens of millions of unique TCR beta chains across the 660 or so repertoires, and about 12 million of those chains were shared by two or more donors. Raw reads were error-corrected and collapsed into unique sequences by a nearest-neighbor algorithm in which closely related sequences were merged to remove PCR and sequencing errors. CDR3 sequences were aligned to IMGT reference sequences to assign V, D and J gene segments. For a sequence to be retained, a match of at least six nucleotides to both a V gene segment and a J gene segment was required. A rearrangement was called productive if the CDR3 had no stop codons and remained in frame with V and J, and every other rearrangement was called non-productive. CDR3 was defined by IMGT convention, running from the second conserved V-encoded cysteine to the conserved J-encoded phenylalanine. In an earlier analysis of 587 of the donors, sequences lacking an unambiguous match to a single V gene segment were excluded. An earlier analysis of a few hundred of the donors classified V segments as functional when productive rearrangements were above 56.7% and as segregating when the standard deviation between donors was above 5%. A statistical classification framework was developed to diagnose cytomegalovirus status using the catalog of TCR beta chain sequences. In a later analysis, V and J genes were assigned by comparing TCR nucleotide sequences against IMGT/GENE-DB human TR gene sequences. In a later analysis, CDR3 sequences and most-parsimonious VDJ recombination scenarios were assigned using the TCRdist pipeline. In a later analysis, each TCR beta chain was defined by its CDR3 amino acid sequence together with its V-gene family, and reads without a unique V-gene family were excluded. To address suspected cross-contamination and a sequencing artifact, a later analysis removed around 600 highly shared, low-generation-probability nucleotide sequences. A later analysis calculated a clonal expansion index for each public chain from normalized within-repertoire ranks of inferred template counts. Generation probabilities in a later analysis came from a VDJ recombination model fitted to out-of-frame rearrangements, and those results were checked against IGoR. Hypergeometric tests were used in a later analysis to score TCR-TCR, TCR-HLA and TCR-CMV co-occurrence, with a repertoire-size bias correction applied to the TCR pairs. A later analysis estimated false discovery rates by permuting HLA or CMV assignments 20 times. In a later analysis, co-occurring TCRs were grouped with DBSCAN, and TCRdist sequence similarity was added when clustering was performed within HLA-allele-positive subsets. Co-occurrence clustering excluded repertoires with fewer than 30,000 or more than 120,000 public chains, plus five with anomalous nucleotide sharing. Held by TCRdb, this immuneACCESS table contains in-frame sequences only and omits some clones. Under half of the omission traces to an unresolved V gene where checked; the cause of the rest is unknown. From that table come the V and J calls and clone size; the DNA was used to work out D and trimming. Here the sample has some 190,000 clones; 60% to 85% occur a single time. The top ten hold about 1.6% of the sample.

This receptor chain uses TRBV28 and TRBJ2-7, with 10 bases matching TRBD2. This receptor was obtained from a man aged 18 to 29 in good health and CMV-seronegative. Sequencing input: PBMCs. The CDR3 has the sequence CASSSQIAGGRPYEQYF. The DNA reads as follows: TGTGCCAGCAGTTCCCAAATAGCGGGAGGCCGACCCTACGAGCAGTACTTC.